One and the same sample provided the 17 T cell receptor beta chains below, sequenced in a study of OX40 agonist ivuxolimab in advanced cancers. The method was immunoSEQ multiplex PCR; TCRdb's version includes in-frame clones alone and lacks a portion of them. This sample has fewer than 85,000 clones, with 90% to 95% found just once. The sequenced sample was CD4+ or CD8+ T cells sorted from blood, obtained in a trial of the OX40 agonist ivuxolimab. These receptors all come from an adult with an advanced solid tumor such as melanoma, head and neck, liver or kidney cancer.

The rearrangement links TRBV28 to TRBJ1-1, with a possible D match to TRBD1 (6 bases). The CDR3 loop spans 16 amino acids. CDR1 is MDHEN and CDR2 is SYDVKM in the germline V gene. V gave up 5 bases and J gave up 1 base, with 17 bases separating them. The chain's CDR3 is CASSAYTGLQNTEAFF. CDR3 DNA sequence: TGTGCCAGCAGTGCCTATACAGGGTTGCAGAACACTGAAGCTTTCTTT.

This CDR3 reads CASEPTSGSYEQYF. The CDR3 DNA follows: TGTGCCAGCGAACCGACTAGCGGCTCCTACGAGCAGTACTTC. V and J are TRBV6-5 and TRBJ2-7; 9 nucleotides agree with TRBD2. The CDR3 totals 14 residues. Germline CDR1 reads MNHEY; CDR2 reads SVGAGI. Losses at the gene ends were 8 bases for V and 0 bases for J; bases not matched to a gene: 5.

V is TRBV5-1 and J is TRBJ1-1, with 8 bases lining up with TRBD1. The V and J ends lost 5 bases and 3 bases, in that order; junction bases with no gene match: 9. From germline, CDR1 is SGHRS and CDR2 YFSETQ. The CDR3 consists of 15 residues. CDR3 nucleotide sequence: TGCGCCAGCAGACCCGAGACAGGGGCCTACACTGAAGCTTTCTTT. Translating gives CASRPETGAYTEAFF.

This clone has only one observation. The chain employs TRBV7-9 and TRBJ2-4, with D perhaps matching TRBD2 (6 bases). The V end lost 2 bases, the J end lost 5 bases, and 10 bases lay between the germline ends. Looked up from germline, CDR1 is SEHNR and CDR2 is FQNEAQ (reference sequence). CDR3 length equals 14 residues. CDR3 amino acids: CASSLWEAENIQYF. CDR3 bases: TGTGCCAGCAGCTTATGGGAGGCGGAAAACATTCAGTACTTC. The full variable domain, in which reference TRBV7-9 and TRBJ2-4 provide the parts outside the CDR3, is DTGVSQNPRHKITKRGQNVTFRCDPISEHNRLYWYRQTLGQGPEFLTYFQNEAQLEKSRLLSDRFSAERPKGSFSTLEIQRTEQGDSAMYLCASSLWEAENIQYFGAGTRLSVL.

Here the CDR3 reads CASSLRTNQETQYF. CDR3 DNA: TGTGCCAGCAGCTTAAGGACGAACCAAGAGACCCAGTACTTC. The chain has TRBV7-8 and TRBJ2-5; D gene unclear. The germline V gene has CDR1 SGHVS and CDR2 FQNEAQ. V was trimmed by 2 bases and J by 0 bases, leaving 7 bases between them. This CDR3 comprises 14 residues.

This rearrangement joins TRBV7-8 to TRBJ2-5; 9 nucleotides match TRBD2. Unmatched junction bases numbered 0, after V lost 6 bases and J lost 1 base. This CDR3 contains 13 residues. Per germline, CDR1 SGHVS and CDR2 FQNEAQ. DNA of the CDR3: TGTGCCAGCAGGCGGGGGGGCCAAGAGACCCAGTACTTC. Amino acids: CASRRGGQETQYF.

The chain links TRBV19 to TRBJ2-7; possible D gene TRBD2, 5 bases. Trimming cost V 3 bases and J 1 base, with 16 bases left between them. CDR1 is LNHDA, CDR2 SQIVND, per germline (reference sequence). CDR3 size: 16 residues. The CDR3 protein is CASSIRASTVSYEQYF. As DNA, the CDR3 is TGTGCCAGTAGTATTCGGGCTAGCACCGTTTCCTACGAGCAGTACTTC.

CDR3 nucleotides: TGTGCCAGCAGTTCATGGACACAGCAGTTCTTC. It is translated as CASSSWTQQFF. The gene calls are TRBV28 and TRBJ2-1; TRBD1 is a possible D gene (5 bases). Germline assignment: CDR1 MDHEN and CDR2 SYDVKM. The length of the CDR3 is 11 residues. V lost 4 bases, J lost 11 bases, and 9 bases lay in between.

The chain uses TRBV12-5 and TRBJ2-2; a weak D match, TRBD1 (6 bases). Germline loops: CDR1 LGHNT, CDR2 FRNRAP. V was cut by 9 bases and J by 4 bases, with 9 bases left in between. The length of the CDR3 is 12 residues. CDR3 sequence: CASTGTTGELFF. The CDR3 nucleotides are TGTGCTAGCACAGGGACCACCGGGGAGCTGTTTTTT.

This rearrangement joins TRBV18 to TRBJ2-7; the D gene is possibly TRBD2 (5 bases). The germline V gene encodes CDR1 KGHSH and CDR2 LQKENI. Trimming took 3 bases from V and 3 from J, leaving 15 bases between them. This CDR3 contains 15 residues. As DNA, the CDR3 is TGTGCCAGCTCACCTGCTACAGAGGGCAACTACGAGCAGTACTTC. It translates to CASSPATEGNYEQYF. Complete variable domain (other parts from reference TRBV18 and TRBJ2-7): NAGVMQNPRHLVRRRGQEARLRCSPMKGHSHVYWYRQLPEEGLKFMVYLQKENIIDESGMPKERFSAEFPKEGPSILRIQQVVRGDSAAYFCASSPATEGNYEQYFGPGTRLTVT.

The V gene is TRBV7-9, the J gene TRBJ2-5, with D perhaps TRBD1 or TRBD2 (5 bases each). V lost 6 bases, J lost 1 base, and 18 bases lay in between. The CDR3 loop spans 16 amino acids. Germline V gene sequence: CDR1 SEHNR, CDR2 FQNEAQ (reference sequence). The CDR3 loop reads CASRRGARDLQETQYF. In DNA, the CDR3 is TGTGCCAGCAGAAGAGGCGCCCGGGACCTCCAAGAGACCCAGTACTTC. The variable domain in full, with the rest retrieved from reference TRBV7-9 and TRBJ2-5, is DTGVSQNPRHKITKRGQNVTFRCDPISEHNRLYWYRQTLGQGPEFLTYFQNEAQLEKSRLLSDRFSAERPKGSFSTLEIQRTEQGDSAMYLCASRRGARDLQETQYFGPGTRLLVL.

The J gene is TRBJ1-1, the V gene TRBV5-1; D unclear. The V and J ends lost 0 bases and 3 bases respectively, with 6 bases between them. This CDR3 spans 13 amino acids. Germline V gene data show CDR1 as SGHRS and CDR2 as YFSETQ. The CDR3 sequence is CASSLATDTEAFF. The CDR3, as DNA: TGCGCCAGCAGCTTGGCCACAGACACTGAAGCTTTCTTT.

This clone was detected a few times. The chain is built from TRBV5-6 and TRBJ1-2, with D perhaps TRBD1 (6 bases). CDR3 length equals 13 residues. Germline lookup yields CDR1 SGHDT and CDR2 YYEEEE. Trimming took off 3 bases at V and 7 bases at J, with 13 bases between the two ends. CDR3 protein: CASSSNRVGGYTF. CDR3 nucleotide sequence: TGTGCCAGCAGCTCGAACAGGGTGGGTGGCTACACCTTC.

The chain is built from TRBV5-8 and TRBJ2-7; 13 bases align to TRBD2. The CDR3 loop spans 15 amino acids. Germline assignment: CDR1 SGHTS and CDR2 YDEGEE. Germline trimming cut 4 bases from V and 2 bases from J; bases unmatched to any gene: 3. The CDR3 reads CASSRGTSGTYEQYF. CDR3 DNA sequence: TGTGCCAGCAGCCGCGGGACTAGCGGGACCTACGAGCAGTACTTC.

The CDR3 is CASRLLSGGNTIYF. In DNA, the CDR3 is TGTGCCAGCCGCCTCCTCTCGGGTGGAAACACCATATATTTT. This chain uses TRBV6-5 with TRBJ1-3; D not resolved. V lost 8 bases to trimming and J lost 3 bases, with 14 bases between them. The germline CDR1 and CDR2 sequences are MNHEY and SVGAGI. This CDR3 has 14 residues.

V gene TRBV5-1 combines with J gene TRBJ1-4, with a tentative D call TRBD1 (5 bases). The CDR3 is 15 residues long. Germline V gene data show CDR1 as SGHRS and CDR2 as YFSETQ. Trimming took 4 bases from V and 7 from J, leaving 17 bases between them. The CDR3 DNA reads TGCGCCAGCAGCCTTGGGGCAGGACGAGGTGAAAAACTGTTTTTT. It specifies CASSLGAGRGEKLFF.

The chain uses TRBV15 and TRBJ1-1, with D perhaps matching TRBD1 (5 bases). Germline V gene data show CDR1 as LNHNV and CDR2 as YYDKDF (reference sequence). The CDR3 totals 13 residues. The V end lost 4 bases, the J end lost 12 bases, and 18 bases lay between the germline ends. CDR3 sequence reads: CATSTRGGTVSFF. The CDR3 DNA sequence: TGTGCCACCAGCACTCGTGGGGGAACCGTCTCTTTCTTT.